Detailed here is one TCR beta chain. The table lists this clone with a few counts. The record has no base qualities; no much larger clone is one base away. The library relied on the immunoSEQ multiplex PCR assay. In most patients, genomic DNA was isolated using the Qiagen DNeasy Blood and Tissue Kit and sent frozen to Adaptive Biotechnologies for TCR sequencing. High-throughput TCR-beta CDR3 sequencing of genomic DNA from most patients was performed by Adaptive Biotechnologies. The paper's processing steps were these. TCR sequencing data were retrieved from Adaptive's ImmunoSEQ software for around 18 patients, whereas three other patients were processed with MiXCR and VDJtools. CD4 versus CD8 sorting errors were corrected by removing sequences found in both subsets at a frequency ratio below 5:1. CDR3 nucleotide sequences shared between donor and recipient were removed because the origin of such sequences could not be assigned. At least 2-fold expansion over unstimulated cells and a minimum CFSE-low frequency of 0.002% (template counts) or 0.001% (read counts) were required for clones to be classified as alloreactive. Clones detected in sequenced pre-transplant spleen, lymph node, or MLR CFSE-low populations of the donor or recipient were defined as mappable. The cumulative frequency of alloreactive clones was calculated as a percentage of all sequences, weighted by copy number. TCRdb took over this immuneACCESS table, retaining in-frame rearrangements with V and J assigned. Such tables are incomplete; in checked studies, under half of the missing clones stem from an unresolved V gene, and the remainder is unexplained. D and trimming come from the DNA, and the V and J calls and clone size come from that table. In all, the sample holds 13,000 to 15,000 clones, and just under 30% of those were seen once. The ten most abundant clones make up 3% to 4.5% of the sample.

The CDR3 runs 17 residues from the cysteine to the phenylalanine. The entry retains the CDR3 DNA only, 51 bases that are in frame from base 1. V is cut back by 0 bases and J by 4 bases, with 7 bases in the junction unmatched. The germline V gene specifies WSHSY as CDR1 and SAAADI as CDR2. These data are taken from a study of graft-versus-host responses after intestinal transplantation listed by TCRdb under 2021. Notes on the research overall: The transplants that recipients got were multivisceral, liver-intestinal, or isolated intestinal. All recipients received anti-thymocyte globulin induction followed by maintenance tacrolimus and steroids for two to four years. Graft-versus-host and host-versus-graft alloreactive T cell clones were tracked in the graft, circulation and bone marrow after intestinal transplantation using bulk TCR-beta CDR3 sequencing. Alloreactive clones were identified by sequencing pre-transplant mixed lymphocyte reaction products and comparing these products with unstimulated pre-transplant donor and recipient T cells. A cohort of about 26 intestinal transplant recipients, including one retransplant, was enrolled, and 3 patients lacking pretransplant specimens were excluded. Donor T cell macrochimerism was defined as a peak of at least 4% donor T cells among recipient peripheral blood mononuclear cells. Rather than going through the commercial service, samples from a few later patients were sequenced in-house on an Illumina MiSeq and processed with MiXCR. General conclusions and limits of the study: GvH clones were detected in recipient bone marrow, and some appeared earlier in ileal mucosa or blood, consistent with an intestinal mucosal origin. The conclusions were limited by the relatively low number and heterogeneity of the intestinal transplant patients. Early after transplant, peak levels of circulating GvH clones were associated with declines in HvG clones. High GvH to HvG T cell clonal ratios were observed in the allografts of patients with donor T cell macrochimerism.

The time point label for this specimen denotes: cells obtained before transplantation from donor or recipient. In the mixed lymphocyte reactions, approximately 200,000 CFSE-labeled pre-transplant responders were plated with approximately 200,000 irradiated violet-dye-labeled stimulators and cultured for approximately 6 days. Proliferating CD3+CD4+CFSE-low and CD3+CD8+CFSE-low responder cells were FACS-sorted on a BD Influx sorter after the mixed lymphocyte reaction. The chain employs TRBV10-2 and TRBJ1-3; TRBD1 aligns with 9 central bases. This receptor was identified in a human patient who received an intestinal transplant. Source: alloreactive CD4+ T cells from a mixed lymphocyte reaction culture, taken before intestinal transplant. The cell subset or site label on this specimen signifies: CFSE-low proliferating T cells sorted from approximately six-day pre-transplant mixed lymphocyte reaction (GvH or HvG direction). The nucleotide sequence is TGCGCCAGCAGTGAGTCGACACAGGGGGCGAAAGGAAACACCATATATTTT. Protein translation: CASSESTQGAKGNTIYF.